The TCR beta chain under discussion was sequenced for a study of OX40 agonist ivuxolimab in advanced cancers. Study in general: Participants could have had prior anti-PD-1, anti-PD-L1 or anti-CTLA-4 therapy, and 40% had some.

It was autoimmune disease history or systemic immunosuppression that excluded patients. On cycle 4 day 1 and cycle 7 day 1, as well as at baseline, blood was sampled. Overall study findings and caveats: CD8+ T cells averaged more expanded clones than CD4+.

CDR1 MNHEY and CDR2 SMNVEV come from the germline V gene (reference sequence). V was cut by 2 bases and J by 4 bases, with 6 bases left in between. The CDR3 covers 13 residues. Produced via immunoSEQ multiplex PCR; TCRdb's table is partial and in-frame only. The data hold some 80,000 clones, with 80% to 95% observed a single time. Note on this clone: The antigen remains undetermined.

This chain uses TRBV27 with TRBJ1-5, with TRBD1 as a possible D gene (6 bases). This material consisted of CD4+ or CD8+ T cells sorted from blood, taken in a trial of the OX40 agonist ivuxolimab. The source is an adult with an advanced solid tumor such as melanoma, head and neck, liver or kidney cancer. CDR3 sequence (DNA): TGTGCCAGCAGTTTAACAGGGAATCAGCCCCAGCATTTT. This translates into CASSLTGNQPQHF.